This T cell receptor (beta chain) was retrieved from a study of cytomegalovirus exposure and HLA in healthy donors. PCR employed 60 Vbeta and 13 Jbeta primers. Authors' processing steps: Later analysis identified some 88 million unique TCR beta chains, approximately 11 million shared. Clones were read by immunoSEQ multiplex PCR, and TCRdb kept only the in-frame ones, dropping some. The V and J calls and clone size were taken over from that table, and D and trimming were inferred from the DNA. The data contain 150,000 to 250,000 clones, roughly four fifths of them singletons. Whole-study findings and limits: Specificity for CMV antigens was confirmed in vitro for a few of the CMV-associated chains. By a later analysis, the bulk of CMV-associated TCR beta chains appeared HLA-restricted.

For this clone: No antigen is known for it.

V dropped 0 bases and J dropped 5 bases, with 11 bases sitting between them. In germline, CDR1 is SGDLS, CDR2 YYNGEE. The length of the CDR3 is 15 residues. This chain uses TRBV9 with TRBJ1-4; maybe TRBD1 (5 bases). The clonotype comes from a man aged 25 to 45 in good health and CMV-seronegative. The source material was PBMCs. CDR3 loop: CASSVDLGPNEKLFF. CDR3 sequence (DNA): TGTGCCAGCAGCGTAGATCTGGGGCCGAATGAAAAACTGTTTTTT.